These 27 T cell receptor beta chains originate from one sample sequenced in a study of blood T cell repertoires in COVID-19. The table came from immunoSEQ multiplex PCR; TCRdb's copy has only in-frame clones and leaves some out. The sample shows roughly 200,000 clones, 75% to 85% of them seen only once. The sample taken for sequencing was peripheral blood. Receptor source: a woman in her thirties with COVID-19, enrolled during active disease.

The V and J genes are TRBV6-5 and TRBJ2-3; the match to TRBD2 covers 8 bases. Germline V gene data show CDR1 as MNHEY and CDR2 as SVGAGI. This CDR3 contains 15 residues. Germline trimming cut 5 bases from V and 5 bases from J; bases unmatched to any gene: 9. The CDR3 sequence: CASSIAGTSVDTQYF. In DNA, the CDR3 is TGTGCCAGCAGTATAGCGGGGACGTCGGTAGATACGCAGTATTTT.

This chain links TRBV2 with TRBJ2-1; perhaps TRBD2 as D (6 bases). The CDR3 loop spans 13 amino acids. The germline V gene has CDR1 SNHLY and CDR2 FYNNEI. Trimming stripped 5 bases from V and 10 bases from J, with 15 bases between. DNA of the CDR3: TGTGCCAGCAGTTTCTCGTCTGGGGGGGAGCAGTTCTTC. The encoded protein is CASSFSSGGEQFF.

The chain employs TRBV28 and TRBJ1-5; TRBD1 is a possible D gene (5 bases). Germline V CDR1 and CDR2: MDHEN, SYDVKM. V was trimmed by 4 bases and J by 4 bases, leaving 8 bases between them. The CDR3 consists of 13 residues. This CDR3 is CASSSNRNQPQHF. CDR3 bases: TGTGCCAGCAGTTCCAACAGGAATCAGCCCCAGCATTTT.

In DNA form, the CDR3 reads TGTGCCTGGAGTGTACGGGGAAATAATTCACCCCTCCACTTT. It is translated as CAWSVRGNNSPLHF. This chain uses TRBV30 with TRBJ1-6, with unresolved D. The V gene's germline CDR1 is GTSNPN and CDR2 SVGIG (reference sequence). The CDR3 is made up of 14 amino acids. V lost 0 bases and J lost 5, with 8 bases in between.

The rearrangement links TRBV6-2 or TRBV6-3 to TRBJ2-2; perhaps TRBD1 as D (6 bases). Trimming left V 6 bases short and J 5 bases short, with 16 bases between. Germline-derived CDR1 and CDR2 are MNHEY and SVGEGT. CDR3 size: 15 residues. The DNA of the CDR3 is TGTGCCAGCAGCTTTGACAGGATCGGAACCGGGGAGCTGTTTTTT. Its protein product is CASSFDRIGTGELFF.

This chain connects TRBV10-3 to TRBJ2-2, with D uncertain. Looked up from germline, CDR1 is ENHRY and CDR2 is SYGVKD. Trimming cost V 1 base and J 1 base, with 13 bases left between them. The CDR3 runs to 17 residues. DNA of the CDR3: TGTGCCATCAGTGAGTTTGCCCGGGTTGGGAACACCGGGGAGCTGTTTTTT. Protein product: CAISEFARVGNTGELFF.

V is TRBV7-3 and J is TRBJ1-1; no reliable D call. V dropped 2 bases and J dropped 3 bases, with 10 bases sitting between them. The CDR3 spans 14 residues. CDR1 and CDR2 (germline): SGHTA, FQGTGA. The CDR3 reads CASSLFEGHTEAFF. The CDR3 DNA reads as TGTGCCAGCAGCTTATTCGAGGGTCACACTGAAGCTTTCTTT.

V is TRBV7-6 and J is TRBJ2-5, with a possible D match to TRBD2 (5 bases). Germline CDR1 SGHVS, CDR2 FNYEAQ. V lost 5 bases, J lost 0 bases, and 13 bases lay in between. The CDR3 spans 15 residues. CDR3 coding DNA: TGTGCCAGCAGCACAAATCCGGGGAACCAAGAGACCCAGTACTTC. It codes for CASSTNPGNQETQYF.

DNA of the CDR3: TGTGCCAGCAGCTTATCCGGGGTGGAGACCCAGTACTTC. Its protein product is CASSLSGVETQYF. The chain couples TRBV7-9 to TRBJ2-5, with D perhaps TRBD2 (5 bases). This CDR3 has 13 amino acids. Trimming removed 2 bases from V and 5 bases from J, with 9 bases in between. Germline V CDR1 and CDR2: SEHNR, FQNEAQ (reference sequence).

This clone was counted a few times. The chain uses TRBV5-1 and TRBJ2-6; unclear D gene. CDR1 and CDR2 from the germline V gene are SGHRS and YFSETQ. The V and J ends lost 5 bases and 0 bases respectively, with 9 bases between them. This CDR3 has 15 residues. The CDR3 reads CASSPTDSGANVLTF. CDR3 sequence (DNA): TGCGCCAGCAGTCCAACAGACTCTGGGGCCAACGTCCTGACTTTC.

This clone came up a few times. The rearrangement links TRBV27 to TRBJ2-1, with 10 bases lining up with TRBD2. The CDR3 extends over 16 amino acids. Germline V lookup: CDR1 MNHEY, CDR2 SMNVEV (reference sequence). Trimming cost V 3 bases and J 1 base; bases outside gene matches: 3. CDR3 in amino acids: CASSFSGGVSYNEQFF. The CDR3 nucleotides are TGTGCCAGCAGTTTCAGCGGGGGGGTATCCTACAATGAGCAGTTCTTC.

A single count supports this clone. The chain recombines TRBV9 with TRBJ1-4, with no clear D. The CDR3 covers 15 residues. Per germline, CDR1 SGDLS and CDR2 YYNGEE. Trimming stripped 4 bases from V and 5 bases from J, with 15 bases between. DNA for the CDR3: TGTGCCAGCAGCCCCCCCAGCGGGTCCAATGAAAAACTGTTTTTT. The encoded protein is CASSPPSGSNEKLFF.

V usage is TRBV15 and J usage is TRBJ2-1, with D hard to call. Germline V gene lookup returns CDR1 LNHNV and CDR2 YYDKDF (reference sequence). This CDR3 has 18 amino acids. V was clipped by 0 bases and J by 0 bases, with 15 bases between them. The CDR3 DNA follows: TGTGCCACCAGCAGAGATGGAGCTCAAAAGCCCTCCTACAATGAGCAGTTCTTC. Translation gives CATSRDGAQKPSYNEQFF.

V and J are TRBV7-9 and TRBJ2-7; 10 nucleotides line up with TRBD2. CDR3 length: 17 amino acids. V shed 5 bases and J 3 bases; nucleotides not matched to a gene: 13. Germline CDR1 reads SEHNR; CDR2 reads FQNEAQ (reference sequence). The DNA of the CDR3 is TGTGCCAGCAGCCCTAGATTACAGCGGGAGGGCATCTACGAGCAGTACTTC. This encodes CASSPRLQREGIYEQYF.

This chain joins TRBV5-4 and TRBJ1-1; D not resolved. Germline V lookup: CDR1 SGHNT, CDR2 YYREEE (reference sequence). This CDR3 region has 12 residues. With 4 bases removed from V and 4 bases from J, the gap between germline ends came to 8 bases. The CDR3 bases are TGTGCCAGCAGCCAAATGTTCACTGAAGCTTTCTTT. Encoded protein: CASSQMFTEAFF.

This clone is a singleton in its sample. The chain joins TRBV12-3 or TRBV12-4 to TRBJ2-7, with TRBD2 matching 7 bases. After removal of 2 bases from V and 12 bases from J, the junction contained 10 bases not matched to a gene. The CDR3 has 13 residues. The CDR3 sequence is CASSLNGLELTYF. The CDR3 DNA follows: TGTGCCAGCAGTTTAAATGGACTAGAACTGACGTACTTC.

This clone has a handful of counts. The chain couples TRBV5-5 to TRBJ2-1, with 12 nucleotides matching TRBD1. CDR1 and CDR2 from the germline V gene are SGHKS and YYEKEE (reference sequence). Trimming cost V 3 bases and J 8 bases; bases outside gene matches: 3. The CDR3 is 14 residues long. For the CDR3, the DNA is TGTGCCAGCAGCTCGGGACAGGGGGCACATGAGCAGTTCTTC. This sequence encodes CASSSGQGAHEQFF.

The chain employs TRBV28 and TRBJ2-3; D uncertain. V lost 4 bases and J 2 bases, leaving 7 bases between the germline ends. This CDR3 has 13 residues. CDR1 and CDR2 from the germline V gene are MDHEN and SYDVKM. CDR3 sequence: CASSYGYTDTQYF. The CDR3 nucleotides are TGTGCCAGCAGTTACGGGTACACAGATACGCAGTATTTT.

CDR3 bases: TGTGCCAGCAGTTTAGGCTTCAGTCAGGGGGCCACAGATACGCAGTATTTT. The encoded protein is CASSLGFSQGATDTQYF. This chain joins TRBV27 and TRBJ2-3; TRBD1 matches 8 bases. CDR3 length: 17 amino acids. Germline V gene sequence: CDR1 MNHEY, CDR2 SMNVEV (reference sequence). Trimming cost V 2 bases and J 2 bases; bases outside gene matches: 9.

The CDR3 DNA sequence: TGTGCCAGCAACAGGGGTTTGAACACTGAAGCTTTCTTT. Its translation: CASNRGLNTEAFF. This chain joins TRBV6-5 and TRBJ1-1, with 7 bases lining up with TRBD1. Trimming at V came to 7 bases and at J to 0 bases, leaving 2 bases not matched to a gene. Germline V gene sequence: CDR1 MNHEY, CDR2 SVGAGI. CDR3 length: 13 amino acids.

The chain joins TRBV9 to TRBJ2-5; D possibly corresponds to TRBD1 (6 bases). Germline V CDR1 and CDR2: SGDLS, YYNGEE. V dropped 3 bases and J dropped 1 base, with 10 bases sitting between them. This CDR3 region has 14 residues. CDR3 DNA: TGTGCCAGCAGCGGGAGACAGGTCCAAGAGACCCAGTACTTC. Encoded protein: CASSGRQVQETQYF.

The chain couples TRBV7-2 to TRBJ2-7, with TRBD1 as a possible D gene (6 bases). The germline V gene encodes CDR1 SGHTA and CDR2 FQGNSA. The CDR3 covers 15 residues. V lost 4 bases and J lost 2, with 15 bases in between. The CDR3 sequence: CASSSGQFGAYEQYF. The CDR3 coding sequence is TGTGCCAGCAGCTCGGGACAATTCGGGGCCTACGAGCAGTACTTC.

This sequence joins TRBV28 and TRBJ2-3; a possible D gene is TRBD1 (6 bases). The CDR3 contains 18 residues. Germline V gene sequence: CDR1 MDHEN, CDR2 SYDVKM. Trimming pared 5 bases from V and 2 bases from J, leaving 23 bases between. CDR3 sequence reads: CASSATGKPISPTDTQYF. The CDR3 nucleotides read TGTGCCAGCAGTGCCACAGGGAAGCCTATCTCCCCCACAGATACGCAGTATTTT.

This clone was seen a handful of times. V usage is TRBV30 and J usage is TRBJ1-2, with no clear D. This CDR3 has 11 residues. The V gene lost 4 bases and the J gene lost 8 bases, with 11 bases spanning the gap. CDR1 and CDR2 (germline): GTSNPN, SVGIG (reference sequence). CDR3 sequence (DNA): TGTGCCTGGATGGCGGGAGAAGGCTACACCTTC. Its translation is CAWMAGEGYTF.

The chain joins TRBV16 to TRBJ2-7; 8 nucleotides match TRBD2. The junction had 8 bases not matched to a gene; V was cut back by 3 bases and J by 4 bases. The CDR3 runs 15 residues. The germline V gene has CDR1 KGHSY and CDR2 FQNENV. The CDR3 sequence: CASSHTSGGPYEQYF. The CDR3 bases are TGTGCCAGCAGCCACACGAGCGGGGGCCCTTACGAGCAGTACTTC.

J is TRBJ2-1 and V is TRBV6-5; 8 bases fit TRBD1. This CDR3 has 15 residues. The germline V gene has CDR1 MNHEY and CDR2 SVGAGI. V gave up 6 bases and J gave up 2 bases; unmatched junction bases: 6. CDR3 residues: CASSDRQGTYNEQFF. Here the CDR3 DNA reads TGTGCCAGCAGCGACCGACAGGGGACCTACAATGAGCAGTTCTTC.

This clone was recorded only once. CDR3 coding DNA: TGTGCCATCAGTGAGGGAGGCTGGGGTTCGGGGCAAGAGACCCAGTACTTC. Its translation: CAISEGGWGSGQETQYF. The chain couples TRBV10-3 to TRBJ2-5; a weak D match, TRBD2 (5 bases). From germline, CDR1 is ENHRY and CDR2 SYGVKD. CDR3 length equals 17 residues. V lost 2 bases to trimming and J lost 2 bases, with 18 bases between them.